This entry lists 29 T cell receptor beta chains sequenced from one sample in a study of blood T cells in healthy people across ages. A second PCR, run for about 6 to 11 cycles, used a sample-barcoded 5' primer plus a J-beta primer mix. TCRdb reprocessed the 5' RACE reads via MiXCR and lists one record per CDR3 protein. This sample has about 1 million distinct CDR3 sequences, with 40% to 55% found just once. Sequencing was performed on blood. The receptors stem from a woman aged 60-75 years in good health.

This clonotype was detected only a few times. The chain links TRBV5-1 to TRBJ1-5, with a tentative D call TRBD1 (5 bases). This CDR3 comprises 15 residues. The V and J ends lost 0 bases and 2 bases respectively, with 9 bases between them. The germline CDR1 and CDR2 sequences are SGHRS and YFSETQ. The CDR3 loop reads CASSLGTYGNQPQHF. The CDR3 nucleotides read TGCGCCAGCAGCTTGGGGACATATGGCAATCAGCCCCAGCATTTT.

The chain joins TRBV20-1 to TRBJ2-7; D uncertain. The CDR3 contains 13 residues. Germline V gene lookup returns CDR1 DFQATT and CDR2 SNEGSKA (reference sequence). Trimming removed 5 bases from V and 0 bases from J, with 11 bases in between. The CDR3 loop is CSAGVFGSYEQYF. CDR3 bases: TGCAGTGCTGGGGTATTCGGCTCCTACGAGCAGTACTTC.

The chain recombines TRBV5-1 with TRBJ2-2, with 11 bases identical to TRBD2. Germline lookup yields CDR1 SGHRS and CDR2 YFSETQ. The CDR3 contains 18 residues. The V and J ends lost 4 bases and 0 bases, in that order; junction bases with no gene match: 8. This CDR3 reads CASSPGLAVDSNTGELFF. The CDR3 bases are TGCGCCAGCAGCCCGGGACTAGCGGTCGATTCGAACACCGGGGAGCTGTTTTTT.

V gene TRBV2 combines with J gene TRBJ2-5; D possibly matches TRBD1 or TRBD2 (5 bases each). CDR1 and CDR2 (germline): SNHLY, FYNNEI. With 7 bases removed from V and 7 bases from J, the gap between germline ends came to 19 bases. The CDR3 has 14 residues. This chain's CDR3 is CASILGEAVGTQYF. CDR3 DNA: TGTGCCAGCATCCTGGGGGAAGCGGTCGGGACCCAGTACTTC.

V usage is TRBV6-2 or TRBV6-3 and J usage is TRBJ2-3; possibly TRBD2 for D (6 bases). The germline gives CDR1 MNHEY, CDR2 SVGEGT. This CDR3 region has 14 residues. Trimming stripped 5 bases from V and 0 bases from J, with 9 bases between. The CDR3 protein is CASSALASTDTQYF. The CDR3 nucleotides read TGTGCCAGCAGTGCACTAGCTAGCACAGATACGCAGTATTTT.

For the CDR3, the DNA is TGTGCCAGCAGCTTAGGGGTCGGACAGGGGGTGCATGAGCAGTTCTTC. Its translation is CASSLGVGQGVHEQFF. The V and J genes are TRBV7-2 and TRBJ2-1, with 10 bases that match TRBD1. The germline gives CDR1 SGHTA, CDR2 FQGNSA. V lost 1 base, J lost 8 bases, and 8 bases stayed unmatched. CDR3 size: 16 residues.

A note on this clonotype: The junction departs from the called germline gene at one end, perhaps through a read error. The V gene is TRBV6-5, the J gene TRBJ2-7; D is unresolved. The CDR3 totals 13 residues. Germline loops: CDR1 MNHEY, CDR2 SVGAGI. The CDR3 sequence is CASSDSAVYGQYF. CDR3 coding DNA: TGTGCCAGCAGTGACTCAGCCGTTTACGGGCAGTACTTC.

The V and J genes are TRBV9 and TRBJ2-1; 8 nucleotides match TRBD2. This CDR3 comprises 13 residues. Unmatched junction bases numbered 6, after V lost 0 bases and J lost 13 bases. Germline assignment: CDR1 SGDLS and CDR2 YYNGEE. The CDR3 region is CASSVVGSGSQFF. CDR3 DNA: TGTGCCAGCAGCGTAGTCGGAAGCGGGAGTCAGTTCTTC.

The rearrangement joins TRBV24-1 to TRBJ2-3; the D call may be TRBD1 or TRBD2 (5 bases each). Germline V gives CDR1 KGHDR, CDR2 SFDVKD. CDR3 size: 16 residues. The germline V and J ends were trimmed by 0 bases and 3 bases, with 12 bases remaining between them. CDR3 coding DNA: TGTGCCACCAGTGATTTGGGCAGGGACGGAACAGATACGCAGTATTTT. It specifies CATSDLGRDGTDTQYF.

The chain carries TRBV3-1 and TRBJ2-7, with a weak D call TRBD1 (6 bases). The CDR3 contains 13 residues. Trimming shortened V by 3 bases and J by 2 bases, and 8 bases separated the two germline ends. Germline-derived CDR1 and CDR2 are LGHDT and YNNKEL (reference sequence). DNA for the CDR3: TGTGCCAGCAGCCAGAGACAGGCCTACGAGCAGTACTTC. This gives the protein CASSQRQAYEQYF.

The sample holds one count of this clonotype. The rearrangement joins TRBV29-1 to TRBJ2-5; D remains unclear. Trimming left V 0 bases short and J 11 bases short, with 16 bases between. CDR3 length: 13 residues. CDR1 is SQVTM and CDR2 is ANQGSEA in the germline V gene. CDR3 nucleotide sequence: TGCAGCGTTGAAGAGCCAGGAATGGGTGAGCAGTACTTC. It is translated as CSVEEPGMGEQYF.

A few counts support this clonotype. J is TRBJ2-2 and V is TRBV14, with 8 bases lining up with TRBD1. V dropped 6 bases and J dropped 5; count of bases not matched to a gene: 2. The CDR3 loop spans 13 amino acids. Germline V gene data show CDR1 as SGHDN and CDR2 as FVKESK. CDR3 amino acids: CASRDRGTGELFF. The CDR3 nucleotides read TGTGCCAGCAGAGACAGGGGAACCGGGGAGCTGTTTTTT.

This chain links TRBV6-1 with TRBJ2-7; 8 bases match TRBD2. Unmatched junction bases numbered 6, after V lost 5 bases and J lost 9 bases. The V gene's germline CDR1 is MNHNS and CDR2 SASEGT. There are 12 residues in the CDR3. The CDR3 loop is CASSFSGEMQYF. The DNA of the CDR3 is TGTGCCAGCAGTTTTAGCGGGGAAATGCAGTACTTC.

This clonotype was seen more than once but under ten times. The CDR3, as DNA: TGCGCCAGCAGCCAGGGGGACAGGGTGTACGAGCAGTACTTC. This gives the protein CASSQGDRVYEQYF. J is TRBJ2-4 and V is TRBV4-1, with TRBD1 identical over 9 bases. The DNA end is more similar to TRBJ2-7, so the J call may be wrong. This CDR3 region has 14 residues. Germline CDR1 and CDR2: MGHRA and YSYEKL.

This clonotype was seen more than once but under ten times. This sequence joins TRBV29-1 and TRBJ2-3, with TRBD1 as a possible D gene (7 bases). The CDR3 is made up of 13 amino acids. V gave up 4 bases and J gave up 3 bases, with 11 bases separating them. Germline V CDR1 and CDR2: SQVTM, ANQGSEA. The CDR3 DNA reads TGCAGCGTTGCAGGGGGGAGGACAGATACGCAGTATTTT. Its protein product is CSVAGGRTDTQYF.

Written as DNA, the CDR3 is TGCAGCGGAGCTAACAGGGGAACCTACAATGAGCAGTTCTTC. Translating it yields CSGANRGTYNEQFF. This chain links TRBV29-1 with TRBJ2-7; 7 bases line up with TRBD1. The J call may be mistaken, given a closer DNA end match to TRBJ2-1. Germline V gene lookup returns CDR1 SQVTM and CDR2 ANQGSEA. This CDR3 comprises 14 residues.

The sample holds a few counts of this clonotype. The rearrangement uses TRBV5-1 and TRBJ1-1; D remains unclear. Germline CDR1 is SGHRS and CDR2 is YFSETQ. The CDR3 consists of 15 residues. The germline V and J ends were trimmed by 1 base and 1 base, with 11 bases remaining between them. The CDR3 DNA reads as TGCGCCAGCAGCTTGACTTCGGGGAAGAACACTGAAGCTTTCTTT. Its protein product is CASSLTSGKNTEAFF.

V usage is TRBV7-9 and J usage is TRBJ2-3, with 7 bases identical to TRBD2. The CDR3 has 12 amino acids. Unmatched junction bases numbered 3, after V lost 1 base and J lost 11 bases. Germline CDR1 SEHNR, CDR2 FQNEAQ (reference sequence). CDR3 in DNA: TGTGCCAGCAGCTTAGAAGCGGGGCTGCAGTATTTT. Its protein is CASSLEAGLQYF.

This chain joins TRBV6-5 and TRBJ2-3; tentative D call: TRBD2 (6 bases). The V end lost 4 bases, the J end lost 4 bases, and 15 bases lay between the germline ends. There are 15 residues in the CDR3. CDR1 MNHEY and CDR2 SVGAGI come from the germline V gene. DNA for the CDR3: TGTGCCAGCAGTTTGGACGGGAGCCCCCCAGATACGCAGTATTTT. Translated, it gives CASSLDGSPPDTQYF.

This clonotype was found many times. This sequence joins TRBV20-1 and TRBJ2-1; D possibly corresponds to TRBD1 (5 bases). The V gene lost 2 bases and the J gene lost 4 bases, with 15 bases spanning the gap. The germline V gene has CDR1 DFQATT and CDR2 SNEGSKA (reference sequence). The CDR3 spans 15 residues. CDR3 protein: CSARIPGILYNEQFF. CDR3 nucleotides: TGCAGTGCTAGAATTCCAGGGATCCTTTACAATGAGCAGTTCTTC.

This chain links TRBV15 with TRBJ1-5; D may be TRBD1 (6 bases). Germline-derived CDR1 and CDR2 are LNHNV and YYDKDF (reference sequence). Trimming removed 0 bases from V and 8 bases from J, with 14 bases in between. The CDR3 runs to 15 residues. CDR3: CATSRDTGWKEPQHF. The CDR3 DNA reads TGTGCCACCAGCAGAGATACAGGGTGGAAAGAGCCCCAGCATTTT.

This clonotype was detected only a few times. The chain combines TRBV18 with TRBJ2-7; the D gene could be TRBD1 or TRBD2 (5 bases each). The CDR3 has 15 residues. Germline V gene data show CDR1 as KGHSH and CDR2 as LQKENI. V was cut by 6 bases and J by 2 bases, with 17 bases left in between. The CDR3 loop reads CASSPSGSATYEQYF. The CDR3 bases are TGTGCCAGCTCGCCATCAGGGAGCGCGACCTACGAGCAGTACTTC.

CDR3 region: CASSEWQREVETQYF. CDR3 DNA sequence: TGTGCCAGCAGTGAATGGCAGCGGGAGGTGGAGACCCAGTACTTC. The chain links TRBV25-1 to TRBJ2-5, with TRBD2 matching 9 bases. Germline trimming cut 1 base from V and 5 bases from J; bases unmatched to any gene: 5. Germline CDR1 MGHDK, CDR2 SYGVNS. This CDR3 is 15 amino acids long.

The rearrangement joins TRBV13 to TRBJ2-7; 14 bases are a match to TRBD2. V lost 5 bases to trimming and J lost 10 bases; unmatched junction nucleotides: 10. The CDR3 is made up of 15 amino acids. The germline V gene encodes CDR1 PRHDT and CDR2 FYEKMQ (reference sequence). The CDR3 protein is CASSAEGLAGESQYF. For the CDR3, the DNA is TGTGCCAGCAGCGCGGAGGGACTAGCGGGAGAAAGTCAGTACTTC.

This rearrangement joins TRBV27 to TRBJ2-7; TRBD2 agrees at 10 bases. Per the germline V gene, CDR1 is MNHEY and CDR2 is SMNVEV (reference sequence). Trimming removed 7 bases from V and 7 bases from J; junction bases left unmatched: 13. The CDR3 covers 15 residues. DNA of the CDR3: TGTGCCAGCACCCCACTGAGCGGGAGGGTCAATGAGCAGTACTTC. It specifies CASTPLSGRVNEQYF.

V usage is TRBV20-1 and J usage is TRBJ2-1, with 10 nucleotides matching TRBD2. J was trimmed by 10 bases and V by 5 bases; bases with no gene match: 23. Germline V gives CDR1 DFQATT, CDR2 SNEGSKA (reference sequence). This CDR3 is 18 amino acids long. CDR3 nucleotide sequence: TGCAGTGCTGAGGATGATGGAGGAGCGGGAGGGCTGGGGCTGGAGCAGTTCTTC. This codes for CSAEDDGGAGGLGLEQFF.

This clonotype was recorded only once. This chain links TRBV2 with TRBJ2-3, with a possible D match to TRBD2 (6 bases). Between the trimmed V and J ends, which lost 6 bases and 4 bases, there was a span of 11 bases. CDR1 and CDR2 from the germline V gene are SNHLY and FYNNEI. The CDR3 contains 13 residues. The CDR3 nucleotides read TGTGCCAGCAGGGGTGGAGGGTCAGATACGCAGTATTTT. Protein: CASRGGGSDTQYF.

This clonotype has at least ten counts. The CDR3 is CASSFIDRQETQYF. The CDR3 DNA is TGTGCCAGCAGCTTTATCGACCGCCAAGAGACCCAGTACTTC. The J gene is TRBJ2-5, the V gene TRBV7-9; no clear D gene. The CDR3 consists of 14 residues. Between the trimmed V and J ends, which lost 3 bases and 1 base, there was a span of 9 bases. Germline V lookup: CDR1 SEHNR, CDR2 FQNEAQ (reference sequence).

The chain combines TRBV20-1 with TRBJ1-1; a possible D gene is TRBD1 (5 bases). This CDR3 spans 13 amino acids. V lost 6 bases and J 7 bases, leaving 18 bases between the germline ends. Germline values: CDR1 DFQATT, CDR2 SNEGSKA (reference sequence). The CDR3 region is CSAHPTGWDEAFF. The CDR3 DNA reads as TGCAGTGCCCACCCCACAGGATGGGATGAAGCTTTCTTT.